This TCR beta chain was obtained from a study of human T cells and chemical hapten exposure. Overall study: Upper back patch tests used 0.01% DPC, scored after 6 days.

Stated time point: patch test 1, 2 weeks after DPC sensitization. Treatment: therapeutic diphenylcyclopropenone sensitization with weekly scalp DPC. Study-wide points: Clustering by CDR3 similarity yielded significantly more large clusters from expanded TCRs than controls. DPC sensitization produced no change in TCRs with frequency above 1 in 1000.

This clonotype was counted at least ten times. Its antigen remains unidentified. The CDR3 contains 17 residues. The library attached unique molecular identifiers to individual cDNA molecules. TCRdb processed the RACE reads anew with MiXCR; each CDR3 protein has one entry. This sample has more than 95,000 distinct CDR3 sequences, with over 10% found just once. The chain combines TRBV21-1 with TRBJ2-7; the table's D call TRBD2 went unverified against the DNA. TRBV21-1 is a listed pseudogene. Sequencing was performed on whole blood, taken in connection with sensitization to the hapten diphenylcyclopropenone (DPC). This sequence was found in a woman in her forties or fifties with alopecia areata. Some clones in this sample may be carry-over from other donors' samples. The CDR3 reads CASREGSSRGFRYEQYF. CDR3 DNA: TGTGCCAGCCGGGAGGGCAGTTCTAGGGGATTCCGCTACGAGCAGTACTTC.